This T cell receptor (beta chain) was sequenced during a study of blood T cell repertoires in COVID-19. Study-wide context: PBMCs, B-cell-depleted T cells, or T cells were the source of the cDNA or gDNA that made up the material.

In the study's own analysis: The assay estimated nucleated cells by amplifying reference gene primers. The method was immunoSEQ multiplex PCR; TCRdb's version includes in-frame clones alone and lacks a portion of them. V and J calls and clone size are as listed in that table; D and trimming were resolved from the DNA. The sample contains roughly 240,000 clones, roughly four fifths of which appear only once. Germline-derived CDR1 and CDR2 are SNHLY and FYNNEI. Trimming took off 6 bases at V and 2 bases at J, with 14 bases between the two ends. The CDR3 contains 14 residues. The sample consisted of peripheral blood. The chain combines TRBV2 with TRBJ2-7; D perhaps matches TRBD1 (7 bases). The source is an elderly woman with acute or convalescent COVID-19. This chain's CDR3 is CASSLDRTTYEQYF. For the CDR3, the DNA is TGTGCCAGCAGCCTGGACAGGACTACCTACGAGCAGTACTTC.